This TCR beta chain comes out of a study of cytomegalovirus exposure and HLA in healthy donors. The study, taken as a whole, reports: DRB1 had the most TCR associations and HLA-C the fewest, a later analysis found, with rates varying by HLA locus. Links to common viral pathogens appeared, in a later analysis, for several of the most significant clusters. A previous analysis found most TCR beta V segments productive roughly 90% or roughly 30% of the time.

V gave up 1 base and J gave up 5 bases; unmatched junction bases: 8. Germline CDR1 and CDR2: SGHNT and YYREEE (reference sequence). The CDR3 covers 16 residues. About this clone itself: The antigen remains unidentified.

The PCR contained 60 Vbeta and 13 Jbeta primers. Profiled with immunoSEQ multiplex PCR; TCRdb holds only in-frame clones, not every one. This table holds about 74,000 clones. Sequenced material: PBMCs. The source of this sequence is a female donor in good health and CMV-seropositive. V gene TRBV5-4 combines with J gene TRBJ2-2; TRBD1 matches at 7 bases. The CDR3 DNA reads TGTGCCAGCAGCTTGCCTGACAGGGCCCGAACCGGGGAGCTGTTTTTT. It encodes CASSLPDRARTGELFF.